This T cell receptor beta chain was recorded in a study of T cells after yellow fever vaccination. V lost 4 bases to trimming and J lost 2 bases, with 18 bases between them. Germline V gene lookup returns CDR1 SGHRS and CDR2 YFSETQ. This CDR3 comprises 17 residues. Study results and caveats: Post-booster reappearance was seen for most primary-vaccination clones (about 96% CD4, 80% to 90% CD8). Weaker, the secondary response peaked sooner, at day 5 versus 15.

About this clonotype itself: Its antigen is undetermined.

TCRdb reanalysed the 5' RACE reads using MiXCR and keeps one entry per CDR3 protein. This sample has some 560,000 distinct CDR3 sequences; 15% to 20% occur once, and the top ten carry about 13%. Source: PBMCs, taken 15 days after the yellow fever booster vaccination. The clonotype comes from a man aged 25-45 years who received the YFV17D yellow fever vaccine. The rearrangement links TRBV5-1 to TRBJ1-4; perhaps TRBD1 as D (5 bases). The CDR3: CASSQQGPVATNEKLFF. CDR3 sequence (DNA): TGCGCCAGCAGCCAGCAGGGACCCGTGGCGACTAATGAAAAACTGTTTTTT.